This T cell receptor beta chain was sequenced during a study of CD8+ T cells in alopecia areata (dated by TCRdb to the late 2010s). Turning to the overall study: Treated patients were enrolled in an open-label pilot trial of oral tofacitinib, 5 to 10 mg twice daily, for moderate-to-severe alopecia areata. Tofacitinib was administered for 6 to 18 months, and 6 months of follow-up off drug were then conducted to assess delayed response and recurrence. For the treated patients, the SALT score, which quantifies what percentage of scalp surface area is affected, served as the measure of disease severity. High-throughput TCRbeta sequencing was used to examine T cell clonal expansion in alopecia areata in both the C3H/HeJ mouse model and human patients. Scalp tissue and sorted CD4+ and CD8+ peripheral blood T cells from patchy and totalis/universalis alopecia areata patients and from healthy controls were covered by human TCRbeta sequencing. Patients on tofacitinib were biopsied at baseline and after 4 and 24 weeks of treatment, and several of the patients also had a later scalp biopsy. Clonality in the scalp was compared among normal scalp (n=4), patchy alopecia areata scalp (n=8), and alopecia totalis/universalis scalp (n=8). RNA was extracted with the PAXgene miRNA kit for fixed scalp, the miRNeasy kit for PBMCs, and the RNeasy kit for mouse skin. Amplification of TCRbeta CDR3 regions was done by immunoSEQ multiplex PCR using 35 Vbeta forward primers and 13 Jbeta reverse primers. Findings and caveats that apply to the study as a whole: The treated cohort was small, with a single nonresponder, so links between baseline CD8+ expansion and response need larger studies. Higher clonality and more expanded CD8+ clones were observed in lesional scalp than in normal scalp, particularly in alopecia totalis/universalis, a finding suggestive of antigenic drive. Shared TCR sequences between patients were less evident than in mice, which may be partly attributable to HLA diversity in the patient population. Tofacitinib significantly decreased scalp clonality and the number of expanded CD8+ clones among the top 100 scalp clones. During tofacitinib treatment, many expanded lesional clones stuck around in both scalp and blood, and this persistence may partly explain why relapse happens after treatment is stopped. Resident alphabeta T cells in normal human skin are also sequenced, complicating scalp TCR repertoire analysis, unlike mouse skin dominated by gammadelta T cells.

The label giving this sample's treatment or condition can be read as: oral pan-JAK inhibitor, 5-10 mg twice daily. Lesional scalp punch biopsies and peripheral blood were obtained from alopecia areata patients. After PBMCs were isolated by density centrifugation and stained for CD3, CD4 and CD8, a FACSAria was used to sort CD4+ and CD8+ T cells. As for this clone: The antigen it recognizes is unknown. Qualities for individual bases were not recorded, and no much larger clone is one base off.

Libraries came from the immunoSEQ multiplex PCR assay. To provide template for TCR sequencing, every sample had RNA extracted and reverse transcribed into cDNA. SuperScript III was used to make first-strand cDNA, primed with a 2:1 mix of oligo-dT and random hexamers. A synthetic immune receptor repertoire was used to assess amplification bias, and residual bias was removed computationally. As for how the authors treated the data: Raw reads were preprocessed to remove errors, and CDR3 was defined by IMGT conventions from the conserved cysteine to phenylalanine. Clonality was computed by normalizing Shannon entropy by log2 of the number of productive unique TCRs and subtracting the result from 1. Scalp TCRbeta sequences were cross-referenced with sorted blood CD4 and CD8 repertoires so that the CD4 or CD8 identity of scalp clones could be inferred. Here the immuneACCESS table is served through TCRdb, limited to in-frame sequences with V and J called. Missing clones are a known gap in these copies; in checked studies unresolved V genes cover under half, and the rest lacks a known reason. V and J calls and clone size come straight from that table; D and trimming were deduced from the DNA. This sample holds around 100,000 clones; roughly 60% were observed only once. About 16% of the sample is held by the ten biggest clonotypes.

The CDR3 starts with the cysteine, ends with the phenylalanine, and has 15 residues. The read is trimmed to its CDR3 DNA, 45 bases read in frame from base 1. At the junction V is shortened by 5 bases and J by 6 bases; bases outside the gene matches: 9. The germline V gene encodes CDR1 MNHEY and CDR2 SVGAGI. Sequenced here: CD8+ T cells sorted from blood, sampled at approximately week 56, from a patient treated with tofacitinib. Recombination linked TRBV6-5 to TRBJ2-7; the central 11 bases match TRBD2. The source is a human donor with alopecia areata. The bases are TGTGCCAGCAGTGGGGCTAGCGGGGGGAGCGGCGAGCAGTACTTC. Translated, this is CASSGASGGSGEQYF.